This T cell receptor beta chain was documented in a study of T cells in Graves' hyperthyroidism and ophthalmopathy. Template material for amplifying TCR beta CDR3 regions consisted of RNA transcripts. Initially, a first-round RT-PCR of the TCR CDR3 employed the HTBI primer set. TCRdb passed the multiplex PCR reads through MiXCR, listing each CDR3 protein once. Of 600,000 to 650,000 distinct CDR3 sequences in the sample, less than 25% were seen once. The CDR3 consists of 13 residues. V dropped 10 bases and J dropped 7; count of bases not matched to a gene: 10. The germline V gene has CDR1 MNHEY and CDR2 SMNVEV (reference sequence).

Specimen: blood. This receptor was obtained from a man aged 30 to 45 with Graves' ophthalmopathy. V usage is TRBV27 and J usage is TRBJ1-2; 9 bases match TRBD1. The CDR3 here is CATADRGGFGYTF. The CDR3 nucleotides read TGTGCCACCGCGGACAGGGGCGGGTTTGGCTACACCTTC.